The next 17 T cell receptor beta chains were all read from a single sample in a study of T cells in Graves' hyperthyroidism and ophthalmopathy. Amplification targeted TCR beta CDR3 regions from RNA transcripts. TCR CDR3 regions were first amplified by RT-PCR with HTBI primers. TCRdb reanalysed the multiplex PCR reads using MiXCR and keeps one entry per CDR3 protein. In the table there are roughly 700,000 distinct CDR3 sequences, about 15% of which are singletons. Sequencing was performed on blood. All receptors derive from a young woman with Graves' hyperthyroidism.

Remarks on this clonotype: A junction end diverges from the germline sequence, so it may reflect a read error. The V call is TRBV28, the J call TRBJ2-2, with TRBD2 identical over 7 bases. This CDR3 spans 14 amino acids. From germline, CDR1 is MDHEN and CDR2 SYDVKM. The CDR3 DNA is TGTGCCAGCAGTTACGGGGCAGGCCGGGGGGAGCTGTCTTTT. Encoded protein: CASSYGAGRGELSF.

At least ten counts were recorded for this clonotype. The chain is built from TRBV28 and TRBJ2-3, with TRBD2 identical over 11 bases. The CDR3 runs to 18 residues. V lost 5 bases, J lost 3 bases, and 13 bases stayed unmatched. Germline CDR1 reads MDHEN; CDR2 reads SYDVKM. The CDR3 region is CASSLPSLLAGATDTQYF. CDR3 bases: TGTGCCAGCAGTCTCCCCTCATTACTAGCGGGAGCAACAGATACGCAGTATTTT.

The sample holds a few counts of this clonotype. This chain links TRBV3-1 with TRBJ1-1; D perhaps matches TRBD1 (6 bases). The CDR3 is 14 amino acids. Germline loops: CDR1 LGHDT, CDR2 YNNKEL (reference sequence). The ends were cut back, 4 bases at V and 1 base at J, with 10 bases in the middle. The CDR3 is CASSRTQGNTEAFF. In DNA, the CDR3 is TGTGCCAGCAGCCGGACACAGGGGAACACTGAAGCTTTCTTT.

This clonotype was seen repeatedly, ten times or more. V gene TRBV12-3 or TRBV12-4 combines with J gene TRBJ1-2, with 8 bases matching TRBD1. The CDR3 contains 14 residues. The J segment lost 4 bases and the V segment lost 7 bases, leaving 8 bases of the junction unmatched. The CDR3 sequence is CASTRTGFFYGYTF. The CDR3 nucleotides are TGTGCCAGCACCAGGACAGGGTTTTTCTATGGCTACACCTTC.

This clonotype turned up a few times. The chain uses TRBV10-1 and TRBJ2-7; 7 nucleotides agree with TRBD2. This CDR3 has 16 amino acids. The germline V gene encodes CDR1 WNHNN and CDR2 SYGVQD (reference sequence). V dropped 2 bases and J dropped 4; count of bases not matched to a gene: 11. This CDR3 is CASSEQTGTISYEQYF. As DNA, the CDR3 is TGCGCCAGCAGTGAGCAAACCGGGACTATTAGTTACGAGCAGTACTTC.

Many counts were recorded for this clonotype. The gene calls are TRBV20-1 and TRBJ1-6, with D tentatively TRBD1 (5 bases). The V end lost 3 bases, the J end lost 4 bases, and 10 bases lay between the germline ends. This CDR3 spans 14 amino acids. Germline V CDR1 and CDR2: DFQATT, SNEGSKA (reference sequence). This chain's CDR3 is CSASTGNYNSPLHF. CDR3 coding DNA: TGCAGTGCTAGCACAGGAAATTATAATTCACCCCTCCACTTT.

V gene TRBV5-4 combines with J gene TRBJ2-7; TRBD2 matches at 12 bases. The junction had 16 bases not matched to a gene; V was cut back by 4 bases and J by 5 bases. This CDR3 has 18 residues. Germline-derived CDR1 and CDR2 are SGHNT and YYREEE (reference sequence). The CDR3 DNA sequence: TGTGCCAGCAGCCGCGAACCTTCCCGACTAGCGGGAGTGAACGAGCAGTACTTC. It codes for CASSREPSRLAGVNEQYF.

This chain links TRBV5-6 with TRBJ2-5, with 7 nucleotides matching TRBD2. The length of the CDR3 is 15 residues. Germline values: CDR1 SGHDT, CDR2 YYEEEE. The V and J ends lost 4 bases and 2 bases, in that order; junction bases with no gene match: 8. The CDR3 protein is CASSITSVGQETQYF. CDR3 DNA sequence: TGTGCCAGCAGCATAACTAGCGTTGGGCAAGAGACCCAGTACTTC. The full variable domain, its missing parts supplied by reference TRBV5-6 and TRBJ2-5, is DAGVTQSPTHLIKTRGQQVTLRCSPKSGHDTVSWYQQALGQGPQFIFQYYEEEERQRGNFPDRFSGHQFPNYSSELNVNALLLGDSALYLCASSITSVGQETQYFGPGTRLLVL.

This clonotype was detected a few times. The V and J genes are TRBV20-1 and TRBJ2-2, with 9 bases lining up with TRBD1. The CDR3 totals 16 residues. The trim removed 6 bases at V and 7 bases at J, leaving 15 bases unmatched. Germline CDR1 reads DFQATT; CDR2 reads SNEGSKA (reference sequence). The CDR3 DNA reads as TGCAGTGCCAGGCCCAACAGGGGGCCTCAAGGCGGGGAGCTGTTTTTT. This encodes CSARPNRGPQGGELFF.

A few counts support this clonotype. V and J are TRBV19 and TRBJ1-3; TRBD1 matches 7 bases. This CDR3 region has 14 residues. V lost 9 bases and J lost 0; bases outside the gene matches: 5. Germline CDR1 reads LNHDA; CDR2 reads SQIVND (reference sequence). The CDR3 spells CASTKGASGNTIYF. Written as DNA, the CDR3 is TGTGCCAGCACCAAGGGGGCCTCTGGAAACACCATATATTTT.

This clonotype was found many times. V gene TRBV6-1 combines with J gene TRBJ1-1, with a weak D call TRBD1 (5 bases). Germline V gives CDR1 MNHNS, CDR2 SASEGT. CDR3 size: 13 residues. V shed 8 bases and J shed 1 base, with 11 bases lying between them. The CDR3 bases are TGTGCCAGCGGGCCACAGGAGAACACTGAAGCTTTCTTT. Translated, it gives CASGPQENTEAFF.

In this sample, this clonotype turned up many times. The chain links TRBV28 to TRBJ2-3; 9 bases line up with TRBD2. The V and J ends lost 0 bases and 4 bases, in that order; junction bases with no gene match: 11. In germline, CDR1 is MDHEN, CDR2 SYDVKM. The CDR3 length is 18 residues. The CDR3 loop is CASSLWSGLAGRPDTQYF. CDR3 bases: TGTGCCAGCAGTTTATGGAGTGGGCTAGCGGGAAGGCCAGATACGCAGTATTTT.

The rearrangement joins TRBV19 to TRBJ2-1, with 7 bases fitting TRBD2. Germline V gene sequence: CDR1 LNHDA, CDR2 SQIVND (reference sequence). This CDR3 is 14 amino acids long. Trimming took 3 bases from V and 7 from J; bases not matched to a gene: 6. This chain's CDR3 is CASSIWGGGNEQFF. In DNA, the CDR3 is TGTGCCAGTAGTATCTGGGGGGGGGGTAATGAGCAGTTCTTC. Drawing the rest from reference TRBV19 and TRBJ2-1, the complete variable domain is DGGITQSPKYLFRKEGQNVTLSCEQNLNHDAMYWYRQDPGQGLRLIYYSQIVNDFQKGDIAEGYSVSREKKESFPLTVTSAQKNPTAFYLCASSIWGGGNEQFFGPGTRLTVL.

The rearrangement links TRBV7-3 to TRBJ2-1; no firm D call. Per germline, CDR1 SGHTA and CDR2 FQGTGA. V shed 5 bases and J shed 4 bases, with 18 bases lying between them. The CDR3 has 16 residues. CDR3 coding DNA: TGTGCCAGCAGCATACAAGGTCGGAGTTTATACAATGAGCAGTTCTTC. Its protein product is CASSIQGRSLYNEQFF.

This clonotype was observed many times. V usage is TRBV10-2 and J usage is TRBJ2-5; 9 bases fit TRBD1. CDR3 length: 15 amino acids. The V segment lost 6 bases and the J segment 2 bases; nucleotides outside the gene matches: 7. Germline CDR1 reads WSHSY; CDR2 reads SAAADI. The CDR3 DNA sequence: TGCGCCAGCAGGGTAGACAGGGGGGGGCAAGAGACCCAGTACTTC. Translation: CASRVDRGGQETQYF.

The chain employs TRBV5-6 and TRBJ1-5; D uncertain. This CDR3 is 16 amino acids long. V lost 1 base and J lost 0, with 11 bases in between. Germline CDR1 SGHDT, CDR2 YYEEEE. In DNA, the CDR3 is TGTGCCAGCAGCTTGTTCCCGCAGCATAGCAATCAGCCCCAGCATTTT. Its translation is CASSLFPQHSNQPQHF.

The chain couples TRBV5-8 to TRBJ2-3; TRBD1 matches 7 bases. In germline, CDR1 is SGHTS, CDR2 YDEGEE. Trimming cost V 7 bases and J 3 bases; bases outside gene matches: 14. The CDR3 runs 16 residues. The DNA of the CDR3 is TGTGCCAGCGGCCAACAGGGGCGCGGGTTTACAGATACGCAGTATTTT. As protein: CASGQQGRGFTDTQYF.